The subject of this entry is one T cell receptor beta chain. Seattle's enrolled individuals joined amid active infection and were then monitored longitudinally. Original analysis: Amplification of reference gene primers was used by the study to estimate nucleated cell counts. Only in-frame clones appear in the TCRdb table, and some are missing; sequencing was by immunoSEQ multiplex PCR. The V and J calls and clone size come from that table; D and trimming were worked out from the DNA. The table has 250,000 to 300,000 clones, roughly nine tenths seen once. The data stem from a study of blood T cell repertoires in COVID-19. Study summary: The analysed material was cDNA or gDNA that came from T cells, B-cell-depleted T cells, or PBMCs.

The CDR3 extends over 14 amino acids. Trimming at V came to 5 bases and at J to 3 bases, leaving 4 bases not matched to a gene. Germline V gene sequence: CDR1 MGHRA, CDR2 YSYEKL. The chain is built from TRBV4-1 and TRBJ2-7; 10 nucleotides line up with TRBD1. The specimen sequenced was peripheral blood. The TCR originated in a woman between 25 and 40 years old with COVID-19, enrolled during active disease. CDR3 protein: CASSSGQGIYEQYF. CDR3 DNA sequence: TGCGCCAGCAGCTCGGGACAGGGGATCTACGAGCAGTACTTC.